Below are 30 T cell receptor beta chains sequenced from a single sample in a study of blood T cell repertoires in COVID-19. Profiling relied on immunoSEQ multiplex PCR, and the TCRdb table lists in-frame clones only, not all of them. The sample includes 230,000 or so clones, approximately 84% seen only once; the top ten take under 8%. The source material was PBMCs or T cells enriched from blood (not recorded which). The receptors stem from a woman between 45 and 60 years old who had been exposed to COVID-19.

The V gene is TRBV18, the J gene TRBJ1-2; no firm D call. The germline V gene encodes CDR1 KGHSH and CDR2 LQKENI. Deletions cut 2 bases from V and 4 bases from J, with 8 bases between. The CDR3 covers 13 residues. The CDR3 region is CASSPEAVYGYTF. The CDR3 DNA reads as TGTGCCAGCTCACCAGAGGCAGTCTATGGCTACACCTTC.

The rearrangement links TRBV3-1 (or the pseudogene TRBV3-2) to TRBJ2-7, with TRBD2 matching over 11 bases. Germline V gives CDR1 LGHDT, CDR2 YNNKEL (reference sequence). The CDR3 length is 16 residues. The J segment lost 5 bases and the V segment lost 5 bases, leaving 11 bases of the junction unmatched. The CDR3 DNA follows: TGTGCCAGCAGCAGAAGTCCTCTAGCGGGGGGAAACGAGCAGTACTTC. It encodes CASSRSPLAGGNEQYF.

The rearrangement links TRBV10-2 to TRBJ2-1, with TRBD2 identical over 11 bases. Germline V gene sequence: CDR1 WSHSY, CDR2 SAAADI. The V gene end was trimmed by 6 bases and the J gene end by 6 bases; junction bases not matched to a gene: 10. This CDR3 spans 16 amino acids. In DNA form, the CDR3 reads TGCGCCAGCAGCCCCCTGGGGACTAGCGGAAGCAATGAGCAGTTCTTC. This gives the protein CASSPLGTSGSNEQFF.

The rearrangement links TRBV27 to TRBJ2-2, with no clear D. CDR3 length equals 13 residues. Trimming took off 0 bases at V and 6 bases at J, with 5 bases between the two ends. Germline V lookup: CDR1 MNHEY, CDR2 SMNVEV (reference sequence). CDR3 region: CASSLSQPGELFF. The CDR3, as DNA: TGTGCCAGCAGTTTATCACAACCCGGGGAGCTGTTTTTT.

The chain joins TRBV5-1 to TRBJ2-7; a weak D match, TRBD2 (7 bases). CDR1 is SGHRS, CDR2 YFSETQ, per germline. Deletions cut 4 bases from V and 4 bases from J, with 15 bases between. This CDR3 contains 14 residues. CDR3 nucleotide sequence: TGCGCCAGCAGCGTAGGGGGGGACGTTTACGAGCAGTACTTC. Residues: CASSVGGDVYEQYF. Full variable domain (remainder filled in from reference TRBV5-1 and TRBJ2-7): KAGVTQTPRYLIKTRGQQVTLSCSPISGHRSVSWYQQTPGQGLQFLFEYFSETQRNKGNFPGRFSGRQFSNSRSEMNVSTLELGDSALYLCASSVGGDVYEQYFGPGTRLTVT.

The chain is built from TRBV10-3 and TRBJ2-4; 10 bases line up with TRBD2. This CDR3 is 15 amino acids long. Trimming took 9 bases from V and 4 from J; bases not matched to a gene: 9. Germline V CDR1 and CDR2: ENHRY, SYGVKD. This chain's CDR3 is CAIAPERGGKNIQYF. As DNA, the CDR3 is TGTGCCATTGCCCCCGAGCGGGGGGGAAAAAACATTCAGTACTTC.

This chain connects TRBV5-1 to TRBJ2-5; a possible D gene is TRBD1 (5 bases). Per germline, CDR1 SGHRS and CDR2 YFSETQ. The CDR3 is 14 amino acids. The V and J ends lost 0 bases and 4 bases respectively, with 10 bases between them. CDR3 loop: CASSLERGGETQYF. Written as DNA, the CDR3 is TGCGCCAGCAGCTTGGAAAGGGGTGGAGAGACCCAGTACTTC. The entire variable domain, with the rest obtained from reference TRBV5-1 and TRBJ2-5, is as follows: KAGVTQTPRYLIKTRGQQVTLSCSPISGHRSVSWYQQTPGQGLQFLFEYFSETQRNKGNFPGRFSGRQFSNSRSEMNVSTLELGDSALYLCASSLERGGETQYFGPGTRLLVL.

The chain joins TRBV28 to TRBJ2-3, with 9 positions matching TRBD2. The CDR3 extends over 16 amino acids. V was pared by 5 bases and J by 5 bases, with 11 bases of the junction left unmatched. Germline V gene data show CDR1 as MDHEN and CDR2 as SYDVKM. The CDR3 DNA follows: TGTGCCAGCAGTCGGCCGGGCGGGGGGGCAGGAGATACGCAGTATTTT. Translation gives CASSRPGGGAGDTQYF.

This chain connects TRBV7-2 to TRBJ1-3; TRBD1 agrees at 11 bases. The V gene end was trimmed by 5 bases and the J gene end by 0 bases; junction bases not matched to a gene: 9. This CDR3 has 18 amino acids. Per the germline V gene, CDR1 is SGHTA and CDR2 is FQGNSA. The CDR3 sequence: CASSAGTGGFISGNTIYF. The CDR3 DNA reads TGTGCCAGCAGCGCCGGGACAGGGGGTTTCATCTCTGGAAACACCATATATTTT.

The gene calls are TRBV5-1 and TRBJ2-5, with 10 bases fitting TRBD2. Germline V CDR1 and CDR2: SGHRS, YFSETQ. V trimming: 4 bases; J trimming: 5 bases; junction bases outside the gene matches: 8. CDR3 length equals 15 residues. CDR3 amino acids: CASSPLSGGEETQYF. The CDR3 coding sequence is TGCGCCAGCAGCCCCCTGAGCGGGGGGGAGGAGACCCAGTACTTC.

The chain uses TRBV6-5 and TRBJ1-1; 7 positions match TRBD1. From germline, CDR1 is MNHEY and CDR2 SVGAGI. The trim removed 6 bases at V and 0 bases at J, leaving 4 bases unmatched. CDR3 size: 14 residues. This CDR3 is CASSPGTVNTEAFF. The DNA of the CDR3 is TGTGCCAGCAGCCCCGGGACAGTGAACACTGAAGCTTTCTTT.

The rearrangement joins TRBV5-1 to TRBJ2-3; 10 bases match TRBD2. The V and J ends lost 5 bases and 2 bases, in that order; junction bases with no gene match: 14. Germline V gene lookup returns CDR1 SGHRS and CDR2 YFSETQ. The CDR3 totals 18 residues. DNA for the CDR3: TGCGCCAGCAGGCTAGCGGGGGAACTTGGGGTCATCACAGATACGCAGTATTTT. This codes for CASRLAGELGVITDTQYF.

The rearrangement uses TRBV5-1 and TRBJ1-1; the D gene is possibly TRBD1 (6 bases). CDR1 is SGHRS and CDR2 is YFSETQ in the germline V gene. The CDR3 consists of 15 residues. V lost 2 bases and J 1 base, leaving 12 bases between the germline ends. The CDR3 region has the DNA TGCGCCAGCAGCTTCGTAGGGGGACCGAACACTGAAGCTTTCTTT. It is translated as CASSFVGGPNTEAFF. Using reference TRBV5-1 and TRBJ1-1 for the parts outside the CDR3, the full variable domain is KAGVTQTPRYLIKTRGQQVTLSCSPISGHRSVSWYQQTPGQGLQFLFEYFSETQRNKGNFPGRFSGRQFSNSRSEMNVSTLELGDSALYLCASSFVGGPNTEAFFGQGTRLTVV.

This rearrangement joins TRBV7-8 to TRBJ1-5; D gene uncertain. The V gene lost 1 base and the J gene lost 4 bases, with 17 bases spanning the gap. The CDR3 totals 17 residues. Germline V gene data show CDR1 as SGHVS and CDR2 as FQNEAQ. The CDR3 DNA follows: TGTGCCAGCAGCTTAGTGCGGGCAGGCAAAGGGAATCAGCCCCAGCATTTT. Amino acids: CASSLVRAGKGNQPQHF. Looking up the rest from reference TRBV7-8 and TRBJ1-5 gives the full variable domain: GAGVSQSPRYKVAKRGQDVALRCDPISGHVSLFWYQQALGQGPEFLTYFQNEAQLDKSGLPSDRFFAERPEGSVSTLKIQRTQQEDSAVYLCASSLVRAGKGNQPQHFGDGTRLSIL.

This chain links TRBV6-2 or TRBV6-3 with TRBJ2-2; the D gene is possibly TRBD1 (5 bases). Germline CDR1 MNHEY, CDR2 SVGEGT. Trimming left V 2 bases short and J 1 base short, with 14 bases between. The CDR3 consists of 17 residues. This chain's CDR3 is CASSYPQGTLNTGELFF. CDR3 bases: TGTGCCAGCAGTTACCCGCAGGGAACTTTGAACACCGGGGAGCTGTTTTTT.

The V and J genes are TRBV6-6 and TRBJ1-2; a possible D gene is TRBD1 (6 bases). The CDR3 loop spans 12 amino acids. CDR1 is MNHNY, CDR2 SVGAGI, per germline (reference sequence). The germline V and J ends were trimmed by 5 bases and 8 bases, with 12 bases remaining between them. The CDR3 nucleotides are TGTGCCAGCAGTCCCCAGGGGTTAGGCTACACCTTC. It is translated as CASSPQGLGYTF.

The chain has TRBV10-1 and TRBJ2-1, with 10 nucleotides matching TRBD1. Losses at the gene ends were 8 bases for V and 2 bases for J; bases not matched to a gene: 3. CDR1 and CDR2 from the germline V gene are WNHNN and SYGVQD (reference sequence). This CDR3 has 14 amino acids. The CDR3 coding sequence is TGCGCCAGCTCCGGGACAGGGGCCTACAATGAGCAGTTCTTC. It encodes CASSGTGAYNEQFF.

V gene TRBV5-1 combines with J gene TRBJ1-3; possible D gene TRBD1, 5 bases. The CDR3 spans 14 residues. Germline CDR1 SGHRS, CDR2 YFSETQ. With 4 bases removed from V and 6 bases from J, the gap between germline ends came to 14 bases. For the CDR3, the DNA is TGCGCCAGCAGCCGCGCAGGGTCAGCAAACACCATATATTTT. This translates into CASSRAGSANTIYF.

This chain connects TRBV5-5 to TRBJ1-2; D uncertain. With 0 bases removed from V and 4 bases from J, the gap between germline ends came to 4 bases. CDR1 SGHKS and CDR2 YYEKEE come from the germline V gene (reference sequence). This CDR3 region has 12 residues. The CDR3 DNA is TGTGCCAGCAGCTTGGAGCGCTATGGCTACACCTTC. This gives the protein CASSLERYGYTF.

The rearrangement uses TRBV7-9 and TRBJ2-1; unclear D gene. The CDR3 has 14 amino acids. The V end was cut by 1 base, the J end by 5 bases, with 9 bases between. Germline V CDR1 and CDR2: SEHNR, FQNEAQ (reference sequence). This CDR3 reads CASSLEQYNNEQFF. The CDR3 DNA reads TGTGCCAGCAGCTTAGAACAGTACAACAATGAGCAGTTCTTC.

This chain links TRBV5-1 with TRBJ1-1; the D is unclear. Germline V gene sequence: CDR1 SGHRS, CDR2 YFSETQ. Trimming removed 3 bases at V and 4 bases at J, with 22 bases between. The CDR3 loop spans 17 amino acids. The CDR3: CASSSKHPEVIFTEAFF. The CDR3 nucleotides read TGCGCCAGCAGCTCGAAACATCCTGAGGTTATTTTCACTGAAGCTTTCTTT.

V is TRBV25-1 and J is TRBJ1-3; 7 bases line up with TRBD1. Per germline, CDR1 MGHDK and CDR2 SYGVNS. The CDR3 is 17 amino acids. The V and J ends lost 1 base and 0 bases, in that order; junction bases with no gene match: 6. CDR3 sequence reads: CASSESTGRHSGNTIYF. CDR3 DNA sequence: TGTGCCAGCAGTGAATCGACAGGGCGCCACTCTGGAAACACCATATATTTT. The variable domain in full, completed from reference TRBV25-1 and TRBJ1-3, reads EADIYQTPRYLVIGTGKKITLECSQTMGHDKMYWYQQDPGMELHLIHYSYGVNSTEKGDLSSESTVSRIRTEHFPLTLESARPSHTSQYLCASSESTGRHSGNTIYFGEGSWLTVV.

This clone has only one observation. The chain is built from TRBV2 and TRBJ1-1; D possibly corresponds to TRBD1 (5 bases). The V end lost 6 bases, the J end lost 0 bases, and 11 bases lay between the germline ends. The length of the CDR3 is 14 residues. Germline assignment: CDR1 SNHLY and CDR2 FYNNEI. The CDR3 sequence is CASSGGFMNTEAFF. The CDR3 DNA reads TGTGCCAGCAGCGGGGGTTTCATGAACACTGAAGCTTTCTTT. The whole variable domain, filled in from reference TRBV2 and TRBJ1-1, reads EPEVTQTPSHQVTQMGQEVILRCVPISNHLYFYWYRQILGQKVEFLVSFYNNEISEKSEIFDDQFSVERPDGSNFTLKIRSTKLEDSAMYFCASSGGFMNTEAFFGQGTRLTVV.

This chain uses TRBV5-8 with TRBJ1-5, with D hard to call. Germline CDR1 reads SGHTS; CDR2 reads YDEGEE. Deletions cut 4 bases from V and 1 base from J, with 15 bases between. The CDR3 is 16 residues long. CDR3 residues: CASSQTGRLSNQPQHF. CDR3 nucleotide sequence: TGTGCCAGCAGCCAAACGGGGAGGTTGAGCAATCAGCCCCAGCATTTT. Together with reference TRBV5-8 and TRBJ1-5, the CDR3 gives the full variable domain: EAGVTQSPTHLIKTRGQQATLRCSPISGHTSVYWYQQALGLGLQFLLWYDEGEERNRGNFPPRFSGRQFPNYSSELNVNALELEDSALYLCASSQTGRLSNQPQHFGDGTRLSIL.

There are a few counts of this clone. The V and J genes are TRBV3-1 (or the pseudogene TRBV3-2) and TRBJ1-1, with D possibly TRBD1 on 6 matching bases. Trimming shortened V by 5 bases and J by 1 base, and 8 bases separated the two germline ends. Germline lookup yields CDR1 LGHDT and CDR2 YNNKEL (reference sequence). CDR3 length equals 13 residues. In DNA form, the CDR3 reads TGTGCCAGCAGCACGACAGGGAACACTGAAGCTTTCTTT. It translates to CASSTTGNTEAFF.

The V and J genes are TRBV6-5 and TRBJ1-5; 9 bases are a match to TRBD1. This CDR3 is built from 15 residues. V shed 4 bases and J 3 bases; nucleotides not matched to a gene: 4. Germline CDR1 is MNHEY and CDR2 is SVGAGI. For the CDR3, the DNA is TGTGCCAGCAGTTGGACAGGGGAGGACAATCAGCCCCAGCATTTT. Translation gives CASSWTGEDNQPQHF.

The rearrangement joins TRBV5-5 to TRBJ2-3; 7 positions agree with TRBD1. V trimming: 4 bases; J trimming: 2 bases; junction bases outside the gene matches: 4. CDR1 and CDR2 (germline): SGHKS, YYEKEE (reference sequence). CDR3 size: 14 residues. The CDR3, as DNA: TGTGCCAGCAGCCTAGACAGGGCCACAGATACGCAGTATTTT. As protein: CASSLDRATDTQYF.

The rearrangement links TRBV10-3 to TRBJ1-1; 12 bases fit TRBD1. There are 17 residues in the CDR3. Germline V gene data show CDR1 as ENHRY and CDR2 as SYGVKD. V lost 3 bases and J lost 1; bases outside the gene matches: 6. The chain's CDR3 is CAISEGTGGFGNTEAFF. The DNA of the CDR3 is TGTGCCATCAGTGAAGGGACAGGGGGCTTTGGGAACACTGAAGCTTTCTTT.

The chain uses TRBV6-5 and TRBJ1-2; no definite D call. Germline V CDR1 and CDR2: MNHEY, SVGAGI. The ends were cut back, 0 bases at V and 8 bases at J, with 10 bases in the middle. The CDR3 length is 13 residues. The CDR3 nucleotides are TGTGCCAGCAGTTACTCCCCCGCGGCCGGCTACACCTTC. The encoded protein is CASSYSPAAGYTF.

This rearrangement joins TRBV3-1 (or the pseudogene TRBV3-2) to TRBJ1-3; 7 bases are shared with TRBD1. With 4 bases clipped from V and 2 bases from J, the junction kept 11 bases outside the gene matches. CDR3 length: 17 amino acids. Looked up from germline, CDR1 is LGHDT and CDR2 is YNNKEL (reference sequence). CDR3 protein: CASSLFRGGSPGNTIYF. The CDR3 DNA follows: TGTGCCAGCAGCCTTTTTAGAGGGGGCTCTCCTGGAAACACCATATATTTT.